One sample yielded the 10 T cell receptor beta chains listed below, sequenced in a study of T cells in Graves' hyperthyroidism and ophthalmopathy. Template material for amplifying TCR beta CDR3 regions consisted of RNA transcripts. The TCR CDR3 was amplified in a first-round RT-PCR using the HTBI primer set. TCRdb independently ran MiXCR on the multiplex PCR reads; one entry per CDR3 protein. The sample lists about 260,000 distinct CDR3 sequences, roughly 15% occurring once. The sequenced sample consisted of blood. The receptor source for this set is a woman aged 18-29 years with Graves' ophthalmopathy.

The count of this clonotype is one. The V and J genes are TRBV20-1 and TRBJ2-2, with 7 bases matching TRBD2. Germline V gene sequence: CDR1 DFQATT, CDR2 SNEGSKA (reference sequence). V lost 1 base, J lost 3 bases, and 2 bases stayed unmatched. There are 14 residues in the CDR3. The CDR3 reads CSARASGDTGELFF. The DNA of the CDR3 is TGCAGTGCTAGAGCTAGCGGAGACACCGGGGAGCTGTTTTTT.

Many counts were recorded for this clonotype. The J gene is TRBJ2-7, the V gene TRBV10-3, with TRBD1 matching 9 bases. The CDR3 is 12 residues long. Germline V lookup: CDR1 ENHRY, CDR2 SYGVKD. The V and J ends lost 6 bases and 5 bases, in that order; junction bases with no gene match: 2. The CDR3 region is CAIRDRGNEQYF. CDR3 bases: TGTGCCATCAGGGACAGGGGAAACGAGCAGTACTTC.

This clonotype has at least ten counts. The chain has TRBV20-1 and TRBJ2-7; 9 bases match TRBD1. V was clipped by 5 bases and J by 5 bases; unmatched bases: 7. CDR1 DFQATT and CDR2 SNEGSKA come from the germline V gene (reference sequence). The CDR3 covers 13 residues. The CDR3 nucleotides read TGCAGTGCTCCCGTGACAGGGGGGGACGAGCAGTACTTC. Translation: CSAPVTGGDEQYF.

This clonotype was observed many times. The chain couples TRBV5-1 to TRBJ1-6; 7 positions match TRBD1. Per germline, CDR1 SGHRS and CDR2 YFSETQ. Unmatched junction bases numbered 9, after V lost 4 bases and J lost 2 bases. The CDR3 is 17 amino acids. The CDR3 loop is CASSGGGGPPYNSPLHF. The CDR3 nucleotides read TGCGCCAGCAGCGGGGGAGGGGGCCCCCCCTATAATTCACCCCTCCACTTT.

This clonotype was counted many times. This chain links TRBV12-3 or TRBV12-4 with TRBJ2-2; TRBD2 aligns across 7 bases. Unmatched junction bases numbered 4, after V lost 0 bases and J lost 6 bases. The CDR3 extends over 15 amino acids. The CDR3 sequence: CASSLAGGDAGELFF. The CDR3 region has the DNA TGTGCCAGCAGTTTAGCGGGGGGGGACGCCGGGGAGCTGTTTTTT.

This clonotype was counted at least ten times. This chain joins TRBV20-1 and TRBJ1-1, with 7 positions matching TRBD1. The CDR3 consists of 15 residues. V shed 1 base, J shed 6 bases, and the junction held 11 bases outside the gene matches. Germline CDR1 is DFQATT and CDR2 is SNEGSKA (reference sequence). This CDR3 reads CSARALGDSRAEAFF. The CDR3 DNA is TGCAGTGCTAGAGCCCTGGGGGACAGTCGGGCTGAAGCTTTCTTT.

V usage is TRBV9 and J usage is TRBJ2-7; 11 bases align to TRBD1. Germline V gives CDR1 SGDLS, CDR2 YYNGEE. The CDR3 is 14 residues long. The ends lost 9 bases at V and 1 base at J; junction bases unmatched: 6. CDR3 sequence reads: CATRDRGLSYEQYF. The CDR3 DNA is TGTGCCACGAGGGACAGGGGGTTATCCTACGAGCAGTACTTC.

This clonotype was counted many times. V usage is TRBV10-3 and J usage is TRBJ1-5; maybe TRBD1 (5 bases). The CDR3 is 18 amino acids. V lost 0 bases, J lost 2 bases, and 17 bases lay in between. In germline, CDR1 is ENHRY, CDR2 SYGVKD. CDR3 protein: CAISESINGAVGNQPQHF. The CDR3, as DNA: TGTGCCATCAGTGAGTCGATTAACGGGGCAGTTGGCAATCAGCCCCAGCATTTT.

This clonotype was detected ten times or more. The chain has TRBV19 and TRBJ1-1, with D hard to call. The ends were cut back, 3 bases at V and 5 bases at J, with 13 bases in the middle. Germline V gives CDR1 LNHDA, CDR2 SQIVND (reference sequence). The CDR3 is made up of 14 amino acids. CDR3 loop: CASSMTEVGTEAFF. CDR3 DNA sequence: TGTGCCAGTAGTATGACGGAGGTCGGGACTGAAGCTTTCTTT.

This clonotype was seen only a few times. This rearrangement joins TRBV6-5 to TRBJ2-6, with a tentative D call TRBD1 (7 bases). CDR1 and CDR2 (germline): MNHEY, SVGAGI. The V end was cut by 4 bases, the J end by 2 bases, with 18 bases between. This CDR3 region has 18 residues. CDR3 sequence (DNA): TGTGCCAGCAGTTCCCCAGGGGGACTTCCAACTGGGGCCAACGTCCTGACTTTC. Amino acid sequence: CASSSPGGLPTGANVLTF.